This paragraph reports one TCR beta chain. The junction had 11 bases not matched to a gene; V was cut back by 5 bases and J by 2 bases. The CDR3 spans 17 residues. Germline assignment: CDR1 SGHVS and CDR2 FQNEAQ. This sample is part of a study of OX40 agonist ivuxolimab in advanced cancers. Data came from immunoSEQ multiplex PCR; TCRdb stores just in-frame clones and leaves some out. The sample lists about 65,000 clones; around 90% were seen once. The V call is TRBV7-8, the J call TRBJ2-2, with TRBD2 matching 7 bases. Sample: CD4+ or CD8+ T cells sorted from blood, taken in a trial of the OX40 agonist ivuxolimab. The receptor was isolated from an adult with an advanced solid tumor such as melanoma, head and neck, liver or kidney cancer. DNA of the CDR3: TGTGCCAGCAGCCGGACCTTAACTAGCGTTAACACCGGGGAGCTGTTTTTT. Amino acid sequence: CASSRTLTSVNTGELFF.